The rows below give T cell receptor beta chains drawn from one sample of a study of blood T cell repertoires in COVID-19. The repertoire was sequenced with immunoSEQ multiplex PCR; TCRdb's copy has only in-frame clones and lacks some. Here the sample spans fewer than 200,000 clones, about 88% being singletons. The sequencing sample was made of peripheral blood. The receptors shown here come from a man aged 35-49 years with acute or convalescent COVID-19. CDR3s include the opening cysteine and the closing phenylalanine or tryptophan.

TRBV5-4,CASSTRQGNTEAFF
TRBV30,CAWSDTYGYTF
TRBV10-3,CAITTTPGSYGYTF
TRBV28,CASSVTGVSNQPQHF
TRBV27,CASSLSPSGSEQYF
TRBV4-2,CASSQVLLVSEPHF
TRBV5-4,CASSKTGSSYNEQFF
TRBV3-1/TRBV3-2,CASSHHDRNTEAFF
TRBV7-3,CASSLGLASEQFF
TRBV5-4,CASSLDRDGEAFF
TRBV2,CASSEMGAEGEKLFF
TRBV6-5,CASSRDSQNTEAFF
TRBV5-1,CASSVRGAAGTDTQYF
TRBV5-1,CASNDGDRGGYTF
TRBV28,CASSPPGFSAEQFF
TRBV2,CASQEGYEQYF
TRBV9,CASGRTSTDTQYF
TRBV5-4,CASSHRGGGTYEQYF
TRBV3-1/TRBV3-2,CASSPPGGGRGETQYF
TRBV7-6,CASSAGAAGGLRSGELFF
TRBV9,CASSVEAGGNQETQYF
TRBV2,CASSVGTPRRNEKLFF
TRBV18,CASSPEQAGANVLTF
TRBV7-9,CASSTDHGATGELFF
TRBV10-3,CAISPGQGPGELFF
TRBV9,CASSPRAGTYNEQFF
TRBV20-1,CSASLGTQNQPQHF
TRBV11-2,CASSTTETQYF
TRBV7-3,CASSLNRGYPGELFF
TRBV27,CASSLSRGYGYTF
TRBV10-3,CAISDLSGGDYGYTF
TRBV6-2/TRBV6-3,CASSRTDSSYEQYF
TRBV2,CASSGLVNEQFF
TRBV19,CASSIGLAGTDTQYF
TRBV19,CASKPQNTGELFF
TRBV6-6,CASSYNRVQETQYF
TRBV13,CASSLLQSDTEAFF
TRBV7-2,CASSLWGGTYNEQFF
TRBV2,CASSEALRTGEGEKLFF
TRBV20-1,CSARAGTPTFF
TRBV7-9,CASSLVTGSGELFF
TRBV11-2,CASSLSRGNTEAFF
TRBV6-5,CASSPPGLAANEQFF
TRBV18,CASSPGGGAEQFF
TRBV7-9,CASSLEGGTRAFF
TRBV23-1,CASSQPSRGQHGNTIYF
TRBV7-2,CASSFTGTGNTIYF
TRBV2,CASRGTANYGYTF
TRBV27,CASSPNTGSGNTIYF
TRBV6-5,CASSYSFTGFSPLHF
TRBV7-6,CASSLAGSNEQFF
TRBV6-2/TRBV6-3,CASSTASRVGYGYTF
TRBV4-2,CASSQGKGNEQFF
TRBV7-7,CASSLAGQGKNTQYF
TRBV5-6,CASSRRTERFNYGYTF
TRBV27,CASSPYQGGSYNSPLHF
TRBV18,CASSPQSAGGTYEQYF